This TCR beta chain was obtained from a study of cytomegalovirus exposure and HLA in healthy donors. The study, taken as a whole, reports: CMV antigen specificity of a few CMV-associated chains was confirmed in vitro.

PCR was performed using 60 Vbeta and 13 Jbeta primers. TCRdb keeps only in-frame clones here, not all; method: immunoSEQ multiplex PCR. The sample shows around 130,000 clones, 75% to 90% of them seen only once. The CDR3 loop spans 15 amino acids. The germline V gene encodes CDR1 SGDLS and CDR2 YYNGEE. Trimming took off 2 bases at V and 7 bases at J, with 15 bases between the two ends. Concerning this clone itself: Its specificity is unknown.

Sequenced input: PBMCs. The origin of this receptor is a man in his forties in good health and CMV-seronegative. V and J are TRBV9 and TRBJ2-2; D remains unclear. This chain's CDR3 is CASSVSTTGSGELFF. In DNA, the CDR3 is TGTGCCAGCAGCGTTTCCACGACTGGAAGCGGGGAGCTGTTTTTT.